The clone carrying this T cell receptor (beta chain) appeared a few times. Its antigen is unknown. The sample originates from a study of T-cell reconstitution after alpha-beta-depleted transplantation in children. Germline V lookup: CDR1 MNHEY, CDR2 SVGEGT. This CDR3 has 17 amino acids. The V gene end was trimmed by 5 bases and the J gene end by 12 bases; junction bases not matched to a gene: 21. Study-wide points: Hyperexpanded clones declined; after one year, newly produced T cells mostly supplied diversity. Reported findings indicate that, about two months after transplant, alpha-beta T cells came from several hundred expanded clones, which were derived from non-depleted graft cells.

Preparation of the TCRbeta library used unique molecular identifiers. Using its own MiXCR run on the PCR reads, TCRdb lists one record per CDR3 protein. The sample lists roughly 300,000 distinct CDR3 sequences, 11% seen once, with roughly a quarter in the top ten. The origin of this receptor is a male patient between 2 and 10 years old who had a stem cell transplant for chronic granulomatous disease, so the T cells may come from the graft donor. Material: peripheral blood, obtained 180 days after TCRalphabeta/CD19-depleted stem cell transplant. The chain is built from TRBV6-2 or TRBV6-3 and TRBJ2-1, with TRBD2 matching 8 bases. The CDR3 sequence: CASSNVGLGAYNEWQFF. CDR3 DNA: TGTGCCAGCAGTAACGTGGGACTAGGGGCTTACAATGAGTGGCAGTTCTTC.